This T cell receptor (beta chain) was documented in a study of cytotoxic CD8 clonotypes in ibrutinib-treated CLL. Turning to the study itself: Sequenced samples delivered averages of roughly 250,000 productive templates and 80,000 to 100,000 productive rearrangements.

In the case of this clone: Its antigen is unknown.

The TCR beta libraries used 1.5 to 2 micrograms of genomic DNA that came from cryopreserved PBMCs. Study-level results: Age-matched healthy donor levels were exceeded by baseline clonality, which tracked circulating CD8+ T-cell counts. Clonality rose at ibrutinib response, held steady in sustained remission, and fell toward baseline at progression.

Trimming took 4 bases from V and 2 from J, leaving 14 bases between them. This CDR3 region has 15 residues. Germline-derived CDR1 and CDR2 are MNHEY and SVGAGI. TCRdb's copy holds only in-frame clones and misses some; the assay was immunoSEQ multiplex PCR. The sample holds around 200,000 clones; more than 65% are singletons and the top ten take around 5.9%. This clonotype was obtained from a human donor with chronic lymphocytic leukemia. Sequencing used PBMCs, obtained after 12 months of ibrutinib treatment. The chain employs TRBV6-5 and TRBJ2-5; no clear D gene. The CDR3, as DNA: TGTGCCAGCAGTTCCGACCGAAATACTCAAGAGACCCAGTACTTC. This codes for CASSSDRNTQETQYF.